These T cell receptor beta chains were read from a single sample in a study of human T cells and chemical hapten exposure. TCRdb reanalysed the RACE reads using MiXCR and keeps one entry per CDR3 protein. This sample has some 52,000 distinct CDR3 sequences, with roughly a tenth found just once. The sample here was whole blood, taken in connection with sensitization to the hapten diphenylcyclopropenone (DPC). All receptors come from a middle-aged woman with alopecia areata. Some clones in this sample may be carry-over from other donors' samples. Each CDR3 is given with its conserved first and last residue. D genes are given only for firm matches. The size of a clone is reported for some rows only, either as once, few or many, or as a class for expanded clones.

cdr3_nt: TGTGCCAGCAGCCAGAGTGCCGGGACAGGCTTCACCGGGGAGCTGTTTTTT
cdr3_aa: CASSQSAGTGFTGELFF
v_call: TRBV14
d_call: TRBD1
j_call: TRBJ2-2
clone_size: few

cdr3_nt: TGCAGCGTTGAAGATCGTCGCCAGAAGGGCACAGATACGCAGTATTTT
cdr3_aa: CSVEDRRQKGTDTQYF
v_call: TRBV29-1
d_call: -
j_call: TRBJ2-3
clone_size: few

cdr3_nt: TGTGCCAGTAGTAGGGACGCCGATGGCAATCAGCCCCAGCATTTT
cdr3_aa: CASSRDADGNQPQHF
v_call: TRBV19
d_call: -
j_call: TRBJ1-5
clone_size: -

cdr3_nt: TGTGCCAGCAGTTACTCGAGGGATACGCAGTATTTT
cdr3_aa: CASSYSRDTQYF
v_call: TRBV6-2/TRBV6-3
d_call: -
j_call: TRBJ2-3
clone_size: -

cdr3_nt: TGTGCCAGCTCACGGGCGGCAGGGAGAGAGACCCAGTACTTC
cdr3_aa: CASSRAAGRETQYF
v_call: TRBV18
d_call: -
j_call: TRBJ2-5
clone_size: few

cdr3_nt: TGCAGTGCTCCGCCGGCGGTCATAGACATTCAGTACTTC
cdr3_aa: CSAPPAVIDIQYF
v_call: TRBV20-1
d_call: -
j_call: TRBJ2-4
clone_size: few

cdr3_nt: TGCGCCAGCAGCCGGGATTCGACCAGTGAAAAACTGTTTTTT
cdr3_aa: CASSRDSTSEKLFF
v_call: TRBV5-1
d_call: -
j_call: TRBJ1-4
clone_size: -

cdr3_nt: TGTGCCAGCAGCTTGGTCCCAGATACGCAGTATTTT
cdr3_aa: CASSLVPDTQYF
v_call: TRBV5-4
d_call: -
j_call: TRBJ2-3
clone_size: few

cdr3_nt: TGTGCCAGCAGCTCCTGGACTAGCGGGGGGTTGAGAGAGACCCAGTACTTC
cdr3_aa: CASSSWTSGGLRETQYF
v_call: TRBV7-9
d_call: TRBD2
j_call: TRBJ2-5
clone_size: -

cdr3_nt: TGTGCCAGCAGCCACGCGACGGGGGGGCCAGATACGCAGTATTTT
cdr3_aa: CASSHATGGPDTQYF
v_call: TRBV4-2
d_call: TRBD2
j_call: TRBJ2-3
clone_size: many

cdr3_nt: TGTGCCAGCAGTTACTCGACTTCAGGGGCCGGGGAGCTGTTTTTT
cdr3_aa: CASSYSTSGAGELFF
v_call: TRBV6-2/TRBV6-3
d_call: -
j_call: TRBJ2-2
clone_size: -

cdr3_nt: TGCGCCAGCAGCGACAGGGCCCGGACTCCCTTGAGCTCCTACAATGAGCAGTTCTTC
cdr3_aa: CASSDRARTPLSSYNEQFF
v_call: TRBV10-2
d_call: TRBD1
j_call: TRBJ2-1
clone_size: many

cdr3_nt: TGTGCCAGCAGCGGGGGAATTGGGCTTCTCTACGAGCAGTACTTC
cdr3_aa: CASSGGIGLLYEQYF
v_call: TRBV7-2
d_call: -
j_call: TRBJ2-7
clone_size: many

cdr3_nt: TGCGCCAGCAGCTTGGAACTGAACACTGAAGCTTTCTTT
cdr3_aa: CASSLELNTEAFF
v_call: TRBV5-1
d_call: -
j_call: TRBJ1-1
clone_size: -

cdr3_nt: TGTGCCAGCAGTTACTTAGTCGAGCAGTACTTC
cdr3_aa: CASSYLVEQYF
v_call: TRBV6-2/TRBV6-3
d_call: -
j_call: TRBJ2-7
clone_size: many

cdr3_nt: TGCGCCAGCAGCCAAGATTACGCCGGGGCCGAGCAGTACTTC
cdr3_aa: CASSQDYAGAEQYF
v_call: TRBV4-3
d_call: -
j_call: TRBJ2-7
clone_size: -

cdr3_nt: TGTGCCAGCAGTGAATGGCAGGGTAATCAGCCCCAGCATTTT
cdr3_aa: CASSEWQGNQPQHF
v_call: TRBV2
d_call: -
j_call: TRBJ1-5
clone_size: -

cdr3_nt: TGTGCCAGCAGTCTAGTATTCAATGAGCAGTTCTTC
cdr3_aa: CASSLVFNEQFF
v_call: TRBV7-9
d_call: -
j_call: TRBJ2-1
clone_size: many

cdr3_nt: TGTGCCAGCCTTTCCCTAACTGAAGCTTTCTTT
cdr3_aa: CASLSLTEAFF
v_call: TRBV2
d_call: -
j_call: TRBJ1-1
clone_size: -

cdr3_nt: TGTGCCAGCAGCACTGGCAGTAGCGGGGGCCACCCCGAGACCCAGTACTTC
cdr3_aa: CASSTGSSGGHPETQYF
v_call: TRBV5-4
d_call: TRBD2
j_call: TRBJ2-5
clone_size: many

cdr3_nt: TGTGCCATCAGGCATACTGTCGAGGAGTTCTTC
cdr3_aa: CAIRHTVEEFF
v_call: TRBV10-3
d_call: -
j_call: TRBJ2-1
clone_size: few

cdr3_nt: TGTGCCAGCACCCTCAGCTTGGGCTCTGGGGCCAACGTCCTGACTTTC
cdr3_aa: CASTLSLGSGANVLTF
v_call: TRBV5-6
d_call: -
j_call: TRBJ2-6
clone_size: few

cdr3_nt: TGCAGCGTTGAGGAGGGACCGACCCCTTACGAGCAGTACTTC
cdr3_aa: CSVEEGPTPYEQYF
v_call: TRBV29-1
d_call: -
j_call: TRBJ2-7
clone_size: few

cdr3_nt: TGTGCCAGCAGTTTAGGAGGCAGGGGGGGAGAGACCCAGTACTTC
cdr3_aa: CASSLGGRGGETQYF
v_call: TRBV12-3/TRBV12-4
d_call: -
j_call: TRBJ2-5
clone_size: -